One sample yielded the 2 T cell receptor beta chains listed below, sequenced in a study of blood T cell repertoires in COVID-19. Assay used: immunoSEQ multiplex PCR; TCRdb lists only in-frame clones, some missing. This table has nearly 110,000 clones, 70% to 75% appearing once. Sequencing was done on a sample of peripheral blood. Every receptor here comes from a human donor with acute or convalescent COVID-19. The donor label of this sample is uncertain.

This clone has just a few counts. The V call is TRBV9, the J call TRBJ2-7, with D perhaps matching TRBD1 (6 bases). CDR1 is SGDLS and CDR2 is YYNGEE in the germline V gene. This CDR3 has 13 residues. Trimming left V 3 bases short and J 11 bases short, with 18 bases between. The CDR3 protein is CASSAIQGGEKYF. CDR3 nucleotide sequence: TGTGCCAGCAGCGCCATACAGGGTGGCGAAAAGTACTTC.

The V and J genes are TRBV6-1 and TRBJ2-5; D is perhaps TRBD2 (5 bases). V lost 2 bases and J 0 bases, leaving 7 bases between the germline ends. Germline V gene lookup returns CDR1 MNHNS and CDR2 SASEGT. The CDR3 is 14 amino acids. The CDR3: CASSEWGDQETQYF. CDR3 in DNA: TGTGCCAGCAGTGAATGGGGAGACCAAGAGACCCAGTACTTC.